This is a list of T cell receptor beta chains from one sample in a study of T cells in Graves' hyperthyroidism and ophthalmopathy. TCRdb reprocessed the multiplex PCR reads via MiXCR and lists one record per CDR3 protein. The sample holds 500,000 to 550,000 distinct CDR3 sequences; roughly 21% are singletons and the top ten take 40% to 50%. The sample comprised blood. Receptors were obtained from a man aged 40-49 years with Graves' ophthalmopathy. Both conserved end residues are part of each CDR3. Each record gives: V gene, J gene, clone size, D gene, CDR3 DNA, CDR3 protein. D genes are given only for firm matches. Clone size is not always given. Where it is, it says once, few, many or a class for expanded clones.

TRBV29-1	TRBJ1-1	few	.	TGCAGCGTTGGCCGTCGTGACACTGAAGCTTTCTTT	CSVGRRDTEAFF
TRBV5-1	TRBJ2-5	few	TRBD2	TGCGCCAGCAGCCCGGGTGGACTAGCGGATGGGAGCCAGTACTTC	CASSPGGLADGSQYF
TRBV5-1	TRBJ2-6	.	.	TGCGCCAGCAGAACGACTTTCCGGGACCCGAGTAGAGGGACTTTC	CASRTTFRDPSRGTF
TRBV3-1	TRBJ2-7	few	.	TGTGCCAGCAGCCAAGATCCAGGACTCTCCGGGTACGAGCAGTACTTC	CASSQDPGLSGYEQYF
TRBV7-9	TRBJ1-2	.	TRBD1	TGTGCCAGCAGCATCGACAGGGGTGGCTACACCTTC	CASSIDRGGYTF
TRBV2	TRBJ2-6	.	.	TGTGCCAGCAGTGAAGGCGGGGCAGGGTCTCTCTCTGGGGCCAACGTCCTGACTTTC	CASSEGGAGSLSGANVLTF
TRBV5-5	TRBJ1-1	.	.	TGTGCCAGCAGCGTTGCCTGGGGGAACACTGAAGCTTTCTTT	CASSVAWGNTEAFF
TRBV2	TRBJ2-7	few	TRBD1	TGTGCCAGCAGTGAAGATTGGGACAGCTTCTACGAGCAGTACTTC	CASSEDWDSFYEQYF
TRBV10-3	TRBJ2-1	.	TRBD2	TGTGCCATCAGTGAGGGCGGGAGGAAGTTCTTC	CAISEGGRKFF
TRBV29-1	TRBJ2-3	.	TRBD2	TGCAGCGTGGGACGTCGACTAGCGGGCACAGATACGCAGTATTTT	CSVGRRLAGTDTQYF